This T cell receptor (beta chain) is from a study of T cells in Graves' hyperthyroidism and ophthalmopathy. The study's findings and limits: Most thyroid clonotypes that were expanded above 0.001 also turned up in blood.

The CDR3 regions of TCR beta were amplified from RNA transcripts. Using the HTBI primer set, a first-round RT-PCR was run on the TCR CDR3. MiXCR, run by TCRdb on the multiplex PCR reads, gives a single entry per CDR3 protein. The data show about 420,000 distinct CDR3 sequences, with 15% to 19% seen just once and approximately 14% held by the top ten. This clonotype appeared a few times. The antigen is not known. Being one base from a much bigger clone, this may be a read error. Using around 10 ml of fresh peripheral blood, PBMCs were prepared. The CDR3 consists of 15 residues. CDR1 and CDR2 from the germline V gene are SGHTA and FQGNSA. The ends lost 3 bases at V and 2 bases at J; junction bases unmatched: 6.

Sequenced material: blood. This sequence joins TRBV7-2 and TRBJ2-7, with TRBD2 identical over 8 bases. The TCR sequence derives from a woman aged 18-35 years with Graves' hyperthyroidism. CDR3 nucleotides: TGTGCCAGCAGCTTTCACGGACTAGCTCCCTACGAGCAGTACTTC. This translates into CASSFHGLAPYEQYF.